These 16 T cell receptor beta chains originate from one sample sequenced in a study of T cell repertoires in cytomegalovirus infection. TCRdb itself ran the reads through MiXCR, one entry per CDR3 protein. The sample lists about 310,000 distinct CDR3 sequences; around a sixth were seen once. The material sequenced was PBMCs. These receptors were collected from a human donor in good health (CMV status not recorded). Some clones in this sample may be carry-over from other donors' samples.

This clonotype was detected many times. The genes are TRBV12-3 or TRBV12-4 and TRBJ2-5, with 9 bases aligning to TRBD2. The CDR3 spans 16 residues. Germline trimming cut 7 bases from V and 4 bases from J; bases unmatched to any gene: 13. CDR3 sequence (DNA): TGTGCCAGCACCCCTGCGGGTAGCGGGGGTCGAGAGACCCAGTACTTC. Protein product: CASTPAGSGGRETQYF.

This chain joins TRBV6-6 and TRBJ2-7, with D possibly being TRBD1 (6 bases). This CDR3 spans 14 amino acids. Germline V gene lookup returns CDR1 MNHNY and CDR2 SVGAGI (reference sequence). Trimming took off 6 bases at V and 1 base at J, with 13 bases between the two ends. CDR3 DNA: TGTGCCAGCAGCCATGAACAGGGATCCTACGAGCAGTACTTC. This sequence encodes CASSHEQGSYEQYF.

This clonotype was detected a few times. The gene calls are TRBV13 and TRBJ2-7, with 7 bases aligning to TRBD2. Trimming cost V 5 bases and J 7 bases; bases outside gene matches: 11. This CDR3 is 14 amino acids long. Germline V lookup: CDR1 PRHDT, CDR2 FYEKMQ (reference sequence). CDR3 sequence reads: CASSPRGEGGEQYF. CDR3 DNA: TGTGCCAGCAGCCCTCGAGGGGAGGGCGGTGAGCAGTACTTC.

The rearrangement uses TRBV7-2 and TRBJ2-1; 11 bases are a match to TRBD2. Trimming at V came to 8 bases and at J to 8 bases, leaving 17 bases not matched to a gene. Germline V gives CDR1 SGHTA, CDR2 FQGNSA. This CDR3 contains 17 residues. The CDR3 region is CASGRSVTSGVDDEQFF. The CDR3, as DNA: TGTGCCAGCGGACGGAGTGTGACTAGCGGGGTTGACGATGAGCAGTTCTTC.

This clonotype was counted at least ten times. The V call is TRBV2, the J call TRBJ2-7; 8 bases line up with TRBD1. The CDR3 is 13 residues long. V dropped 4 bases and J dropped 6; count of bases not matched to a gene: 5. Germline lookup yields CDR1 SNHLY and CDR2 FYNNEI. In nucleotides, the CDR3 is TGTGCCAGCAGTGTACAGGGGGTGAGCGAGCAGTACTTC. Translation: CASSVQGVSEQYF. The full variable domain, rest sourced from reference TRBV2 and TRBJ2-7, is EPEVTQTPSHQVTQMGQEVILRCVPISNHLYFYWYRQILGQKVEFLVSFYNNEISEKSEIFDDQFSVERPDGSNFTLKIRSTKLEDSAMYFCASSVQGVSEQYFGPGTRLTVT.

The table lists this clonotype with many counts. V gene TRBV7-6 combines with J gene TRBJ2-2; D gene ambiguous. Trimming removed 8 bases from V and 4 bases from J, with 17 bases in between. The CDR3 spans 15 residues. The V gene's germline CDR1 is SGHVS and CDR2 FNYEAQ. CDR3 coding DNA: TGTGCCAGCTCAGACCCGGTCCGAGGCACCGGGGAGCTGTTTTTT. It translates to CASSDPVRGTGELFF.

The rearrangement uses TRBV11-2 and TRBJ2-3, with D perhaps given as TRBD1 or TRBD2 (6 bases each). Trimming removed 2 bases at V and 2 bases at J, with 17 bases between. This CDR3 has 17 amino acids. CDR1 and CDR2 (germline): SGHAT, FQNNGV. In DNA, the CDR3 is TGTGCCAGCAGCTTATCAGGTTCGGGGGCCTACACAGATACGCAGTATTTT. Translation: CASSLSGSGAYTDTQYF.

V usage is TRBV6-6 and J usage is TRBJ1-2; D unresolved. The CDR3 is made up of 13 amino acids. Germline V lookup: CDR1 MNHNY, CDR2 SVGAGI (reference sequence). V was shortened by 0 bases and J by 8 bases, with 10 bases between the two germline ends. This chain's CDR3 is CASSYSLGYGYTF. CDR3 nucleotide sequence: TGTGCCAGCAGTTACTCCCTGGGATACGGCTACACCTTC.

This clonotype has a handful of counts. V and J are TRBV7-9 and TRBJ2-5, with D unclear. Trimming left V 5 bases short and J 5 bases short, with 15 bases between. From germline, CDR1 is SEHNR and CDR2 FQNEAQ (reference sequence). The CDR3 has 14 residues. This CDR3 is CASSVGPGRETQYF. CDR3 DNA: TGTGCCAGCAGCGTCGGGCCTGGTCGGGAGACCCAGTACTTC.

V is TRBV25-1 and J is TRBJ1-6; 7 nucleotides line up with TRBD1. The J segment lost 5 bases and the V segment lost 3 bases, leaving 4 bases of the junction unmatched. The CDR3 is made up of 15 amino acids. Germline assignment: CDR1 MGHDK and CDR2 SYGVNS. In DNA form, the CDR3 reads TGTGCCAGCAGTGACCGGGACAGCAATAATTCACCCCTCCACTTT. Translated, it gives CASSDRDSNNSPLHF.

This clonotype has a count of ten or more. As DNA, the CDR3 is TGTGCCAGCAGCTTAGGGTCAGGGATTGGTGAAAAACTGTTTTTT. Translation: CASSLGSGIGEKLFF. The V gene is TRBV7-2, the J gene TRBJ1-4; D perhaps matches TRBD1 (5 bases). This CDR3 has 15 residues. V lost 1 base, J lost 7 bases, and 13 bases lay in between. CDR1 is SGHTA and CDR2 is FQGNSA in the germline V gene.

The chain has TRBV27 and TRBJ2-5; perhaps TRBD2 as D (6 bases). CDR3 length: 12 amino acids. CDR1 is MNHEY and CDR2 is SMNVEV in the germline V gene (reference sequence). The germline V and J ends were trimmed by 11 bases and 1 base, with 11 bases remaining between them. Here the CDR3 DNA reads TGTGCCTCTCGGGACTTCCAAGAGACCCAGTACTTC. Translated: CASRDFQETQYF.

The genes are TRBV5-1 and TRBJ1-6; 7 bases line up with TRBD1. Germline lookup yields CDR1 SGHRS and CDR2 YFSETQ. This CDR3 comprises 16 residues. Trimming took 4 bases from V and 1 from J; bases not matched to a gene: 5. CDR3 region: CASSEGQPSYNSPLHF. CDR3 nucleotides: TGCGCCAGCAGCGAGGGACAGCCTTCCTATAATTCACCCCTCCACTTT.

The CDR3 loop is CASSPTRDSEAFF. The CDR3 bases are TGTGCCAGCAGCCCAACAAGGGACAGCGAAGCTTTCTTT. The rearrangement joins TRBV3-1 to TRBJ1-1, with 7 positions matching TRBD1. Germline CDR1 reads LGHDT; CDR2 reads YNNKEL (reference sequence). V shed 4 bases, J shed 8 bases, and the junction held 7 bases outside the gene matches. CDR3 length: 13 residues.

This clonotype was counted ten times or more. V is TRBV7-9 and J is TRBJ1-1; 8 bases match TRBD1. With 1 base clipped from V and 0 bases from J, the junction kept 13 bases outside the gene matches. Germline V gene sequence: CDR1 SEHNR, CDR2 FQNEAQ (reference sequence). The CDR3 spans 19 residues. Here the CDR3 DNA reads TGTGCCAGCAGCTTAGACCAGGGGGCGATTGGAAGAGTGAACACTGAAGCTTTCTTT. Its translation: CASSLDQGAIGRVNTEAFF.

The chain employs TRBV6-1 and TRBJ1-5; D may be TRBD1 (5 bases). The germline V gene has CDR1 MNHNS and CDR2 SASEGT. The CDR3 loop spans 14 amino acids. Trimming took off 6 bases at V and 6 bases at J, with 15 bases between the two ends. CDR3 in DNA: TGTGCCAGCAGCGCGGGCAGGGCGGGTCAGCCCCAGCATTTT. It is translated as CASSAGRAGQPQHF.